Given below is one T cell receptor (beta chain) in context. Its antigen remains unidentified. The repertoire was sequenced with immunoSEQ multiplex PCR; TCRdb's copy has only in-frame clones and lacks some. The sample holds more than 100,000 clones, more than 90% seen once. These data are taken from a study of T cell responses to AZD1222 COVID-19 vaccine. Study results and caveats: CD4 TCRs covered the whole spike, strongest at regions 160-218 and 743-854. White British donors predominated, females outnumbered males, and clonal diversity was possibly underestimated. Reports indicate that nearly half of spike-specific TCRs are directed at unmutated variant regions. Scientists sampled the repertoires only once the peak T cell response had passed.

Trimming took 1 base from V and 3 from J; bases not matched to a gene: 6. From germline, CDR1 is SGHTA and CDR2 FQGNSA. The CDR3 is 16 amino acids. The rearrangement links TRBV7-2 to TRBJ1-5; 7 bases agree with TRBD1. The sample in question was peripheral blood, obtained 28 days after the second AZD1222 dose. The source of this sequence is an adult who received the AZD1222 COVID-19 vaccine. The CDR3 DNA reads as TGTGCCAGCAGCTTAGTACCAGGGGGTACCAATCAGCCCCAGCATTTT. Its protein product is CASSLVPGGTNQPQHF.